This TCR beta chain is from a study of CD8 T cells in Susac syndrome. Germline values: CDR1 MGHRA, CDR2 YSYEKL. Unmatched junction bases numbered 7, after V lost 0 bases and J lost 4 bases. The CDR3 has 17 amino acids. After extraction with the RNeasy kit, about 0.45 to 1 ug of the RNA was reverse transcribed using random hexamers. TCRdb recomputed calls from the immunoSEQ multiplex PCR reads with MiXCR, one row per CDR3 protein. Seen here are hundreds of thousands of distinct CDR3 sequences, 90% to 96% observed once, and the top ten hold around 0.1%. Sequencing was performed on CD4+ T cells from PBMCs. This receptor was identified in a human donor with Susac syndrome. The V gene is TRBV4-1, the J gene TRBJ2-2; 8 bases line up with TRBD1. CDR3 in amino acids: CASSQDWAGGRTGELFF. The CDR3 coding sequence is TGCGCCAGCAGCCAAGATTGGGCAGGGGGCCGCACCGGGGAGCTGTTTTTT.